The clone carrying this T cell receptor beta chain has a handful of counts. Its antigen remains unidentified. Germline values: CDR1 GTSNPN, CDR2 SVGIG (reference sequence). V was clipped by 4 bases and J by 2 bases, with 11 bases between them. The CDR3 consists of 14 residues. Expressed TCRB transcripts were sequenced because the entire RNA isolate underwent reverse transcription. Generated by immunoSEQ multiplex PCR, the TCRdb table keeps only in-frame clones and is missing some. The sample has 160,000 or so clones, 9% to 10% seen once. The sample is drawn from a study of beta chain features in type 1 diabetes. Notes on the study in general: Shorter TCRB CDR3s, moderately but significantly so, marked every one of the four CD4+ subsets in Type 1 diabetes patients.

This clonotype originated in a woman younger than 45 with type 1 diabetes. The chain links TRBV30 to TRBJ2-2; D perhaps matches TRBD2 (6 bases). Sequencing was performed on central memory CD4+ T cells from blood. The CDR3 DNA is TGTGCCTGGATGCCTAGCGTCAACACCGGGGAGCTGTTTTTT. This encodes CAWMPSVNTGELFF.